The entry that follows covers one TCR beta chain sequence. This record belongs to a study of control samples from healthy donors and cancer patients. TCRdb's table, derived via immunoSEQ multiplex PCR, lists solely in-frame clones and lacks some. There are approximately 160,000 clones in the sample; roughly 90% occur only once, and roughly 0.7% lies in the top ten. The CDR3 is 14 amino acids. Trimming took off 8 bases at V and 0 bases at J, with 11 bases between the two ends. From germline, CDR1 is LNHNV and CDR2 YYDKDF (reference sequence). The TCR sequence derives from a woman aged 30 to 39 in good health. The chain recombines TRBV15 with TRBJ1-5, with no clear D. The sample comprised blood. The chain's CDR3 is CATEAGHSNQPQHF. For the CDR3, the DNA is TGTGCCACCGAGGCAGGTCATAGCAATCAGCCCCAGCATTTT.